The 20 T cell receptor beta chains reported below all come from one sample, sequenced in a study of beta chain features in type 1 diabetes. Expressed TCRB transcripts got sequenced, as all isolated RNA was reverse transcribed. Libraries were prepared by immunoSEQ multiplex PCR; TCRdb keeps only in-frame clonotypes and omits some of them. Among over 150,000 clones listed, around 8% were seen once. Sequenced: central memory CD4+ T cells from blood. These receptors originate from a man aged 18-30 years in good health.

This clone turned up a few times. The V and J genes are TRBV18 and TRBJ2-5; 9 bases are shared with TRBD2. This CDR3 spans 14 amino acids. J gave up 3 bases and V 2 bases, and 1 base lay outside the gene matches. Per germline, CDR1 KGHSH and CDR2 LQKENI. The CDR3: CASSPAGGEETQYF. The CDR3 DNA is TGTGCCAGCTCACCAGCGGGGGGGGAAGAGACCCAGTACTTC.

The V gene is TRBV7-3, the J gene TRBJ2-6; tentatively, D is TRBD1 (5 bases). This CDR3 contains 16 residues. V lost 1 base and J 3 bases, leaving 10 bases between the germline ends. The V gene's germline CDR1 is SGHTA and CDR2 FQGTGA. CDR3: CASSLMQGDGANVLTF. The CDR3 DNA is TGTGCCAGCAGCTTAATGCAGGGTGATGGGGCCAACGTCCTGACTTTC.

The sample holds a few counts of this clone. J is TRBJ1-4 and V is TRBV9, with D perhaps matching TRBD1 (6 bases). Germline-derived CDR1 and CDR2 are SGDLS and YYNGEE. Trimming removed 0 bases at V and 5 bases at J, with 11 bases between. The CDR3 runs to 15 residues. DNA of the CDR3: TGTGCCAGCAGCGTAGGATTAACAGGGAATGAAAAACTGTTTTTT. Its translation: CASSVGLTGNEKLFF. The full variable domain, in which reference TRBV9 and TRBJ1-4 provide the parts outside the CDR3, is DSGVTQTPKHLITATGQRVTLRCSPRSGDLSVYWYQQSLDQGLQFLIQYYNGEERAKGNILERFSAQQFPDLHSELNLSSLELGDSALYFCASSVGLTGNEKLFFGSGTQLSVL.

The CDR3 nucleotides are TGTGCCAGTAGTCTCCCACAGGGGGCTGCTTCACCCCTCCACTTT. Its protein product is CASSLPQGAASPLHF. The V and J genes are TRBV19 and TRBJ1-6; 9 bases are shared with TRBD1. The CDR3 is 15 amino acids. V shed 5 bases and J 9 bases; nucleotides not matched to a gene: 8. Germline CDR1 and CDR2: LNHDA and SQIVND (reference sequence).

In the case of this clone: Other DNA sequences in the same sample also yield this CDR3. The chain recombines TRBV30 with TRBJ2-3, with 10 bases aligning to TRBD1. The V and J ends lost 2 bases and 2 bases, in that order; junction bases with no gene match: 4. The germline V gene has CDR1 GTSNPN and CDR2 SVGIG (reference sequence). The CDR3 consists of 15 residues. The CDR3 loop is CAWSPGTGDTDTQYF. CDR3 nucleotides: TGTGCCTGGAGTCCCGGGACAGGGGACACAGATACGCAGTATTTT.

This clone was seen more than once but under ten times. V is TRBV6-5 and J is TRBJ2-5; no definite D call. With 10 bases removed from V and 7 bases from J, the gap between germline ends came to 13 bases. From germline, CDR1 is MNHEY and CDR2 SVGAGI. The CDR3 is made up of 11 amino acids. The CDR3 DNA reads as TGTGCCATCAGCGAACTTCGGACCCAGTACTTC. It specifies CAISELRTQYF.

The CDR3 sequence is CASSSFRTSGSRYEQYF. In nucleotides, the CDR3 is TGTGCCAGCAGTTCCTTTCGGACTAGCGGGAGTCGGTACGAGCAGTACTTC. The chain links TRBV6-8 to TRBJ2-7, with 13 bases that match TRBD2. Germline CDR1 reads MNHGY; CDR2 reads SAAAGT. The CDR3 spans 17 residues. The V segment lost 4 bases and the J segment 4 bases; nucleotides outside the gene matches: 10.

This clone was counted many times. V gene TRBV18 combines with J gene TRBJ1-4; a weak D match, TRBD1 (6 bases). This CDR3 has 14 residues. The V end was cut by 8 bases, the J end by 3 bases, with 13 bases between. Germline V gene lookup returns CDR1 KGHSH and CDR2 LQKENI. CDR3 amino acids: CASGIRTANEKLFF. The CDR3 DNA follows: TGTGCCAGCGGGATAAGGACAGCTAATGAAAAACTGTTTTTT.

The rearrangement joins TRBV28 to TRBJ2-7, with 8 bases lining up with TRBD2. This CDR3 is 14 amino acids long. Germline V gene sequence: CDR1 MDHEN, CDR2 SYDVKM. V trimming: 8 bases; J trimming: 4 bases; junction bases outside the gene matches: 10. This chain's CDR3 is CASRQLRGEYEQYF. The CDR3 DNA is TGTGCCAGCCGCCAGTTGCGGGGGGAATACGAGCAGTACTTC. Full variable domain (missing parts from reference TRBV28 and TRBJ2-7): DVKVTQSSRYLVKRTGEKVFLECVQDMDHENMFWYRQDPGLGLRLIYFSYDVKMKEKGDIPEGYSVSREKKERFSLILESASTNQTSMYLCASRQLRGEYEQYFGPGTRLTVT.

This CDR3 reads CASSLGLGGDTEAFF. CDR3 coding DNA: TGTGCCAGCAGCTTAGGATTAGGGGGGGACACTGAAGCTTTCTTT. The rearrangement uses TRBV7-8 and TRBJ1-1; a weak D match, TRBD1 (6 bases). Germline V gene data show CDR1 as SGHVS and CDR2 as FQNEAQ. Trimming removed 1 base from V and 3 bases from J, with 12 bases in between. The CDR3 is 15 amino acids.

This clone was detected a few times. The chain is built from TRBV6-5 and TRBJ1-2; 10 bases fit TRBD1. The CDR3 covers 14 residues. CDR1 and CDR2 from the germline V gene are MNHEY and SVGAGI. Trimming took 2 bases from V and 4 from J; bases not matched to a gene: 1. The DNA of the CDR3 is TGTGCCAGCAGTTACGGACAGGGGGTCTATGGCTACACCTTC. It yields the protein CASSYGQGVYGYTF.

In this sample, this clone turned up many times. The chain is built from TRBV30 and TRBJ2-2; a possible D gene is TRBD1 (5 bases). Germline V CDR1 and CDR2: GTSNPN, SVGIG (reference sequence). Trimming took 2 bases from V and 6 from J, leaving 10 bases between them. The CDR3 covers 13 residues. CDR3 DNA: TGTGCCTGGAGTCAGGGTTACGCCGGGGAGCTGTTTTTT. It translates to CAWSQGYAGELFF.

The chain couples TRBV7-3 to TRBJ2-3; 8 nucleotides match TRBD2. V lost 4 bases and J lost 5; bases outside the gene matches: 5. The CDR3 spans 14 residues. Germline assignment: CDR1 SGHTA and CDR2 FQGTGA. The CDR3 reads CASSSGLGKDTQYF. CDR3 coding DNA: TGTGCCAGCAGCTCGGGACTAGGGAAAGATACGCAGTATTTT.

This clone has a handful of counts. This sequence joins TRBV9 and TRBJ1-2; D gene unclear. Trimming took off 6 bases at V and 0 bases at J, with 12 bases between the two ends. The germline CDR1 and CDR2 sequences are SGDLS and YYNGEE. CDR3 length: 14 residues. CDR3 nucleotide sequence: TGTGCCAGCACCCGTAGCCAAGCTAACTATGGCTACACCTTC. This translates into CASTRSQANYGYTF.

This clone was picked up a small number of times. The V call is TRBV15, the J call TRBJ2-1; the match to TRBD2 covers 7 bases. The CDR3 length is 16 residues. Germline V gene data show CDR1 as LNHNV and CDR2 as YYDKDF (reference sequence). Trimming took 1 base from V and 0 from J; bases not matched to a gene: 3. The CDR3 region is CATSRVGGSSYNEQFF. DNA of the CDR3: TGTGCCACCAGCAGAGTGGGCGGGAGCTCCTACAATGAGCAGTTCTTC.

The chain links TRBV6-5 to TRBJ1-1; D call uncertain. The V end was cut by 2 bases, the J end by 6 bases, with 4 bases between. This CDR3 comprises 11 residues. Germline values: CDR1 MNHEY, CDR2 SVGAGI. The CDR3: CASSYEAEAFF. Written as DNA, the CDR3 is TGTGCCAGCAGTTACGAGGCTGAAGCTTTCTTT.

This clone has only a few counts. The chain links TRBV11-2 to TRBJ1-4; D not certain. The CDR3 is made up of 13 amino acids. V lost 5 bases, J lost 7 bases, and 11 bases lay in between. Germline CDR1 reads SGHAT; CDR2 reads FQNNGV. The DNA of the CDR3 is TGTGCCAGCAGCCTCGGGAGCTTTGAAAAACTGTTTTTT. It encodes CASSLGSFEKLFF. Together with reference TRBV11-2 and TRBJ1-4, the CDR3 gives the full variable domain: EAGVAQSPRYKIIEKRQSVAFWCNPISGHATLYWYQQILGQGPKLLIQFQNNGVVDDSQLPKDRFSAERLKGVDSTLKIQPAKLEDSAVYLCASSLGSFEKLFFGSGTQLSVL.

The table lists this clone with a few counts. The chain couples TRBV18 to TRBJ2-1; 9 bases are shared with TRBD2. V was pared by 0 bases and J by 4 bases, with 7 bases of the junction left unmatched. CDR3 length: 17 residues. Germline CDR1 KGHSH, CDR2 LQKENI. DNA of the CDR3: TGTGCCAGCTCACCACCTCAGCTAGCGGGATTATACAATGAGCAGTTCTTC. It yields the protein CASSPPQLAGLYNEQFF.

V gene TRBV2 combines with J gene TRBJ2-7; 7 nucleotides match TRBD2. CDR3 size: 13 residues. Per germline, CDR1 SNHLY and CDR2 FYNNEI. V lost 7 bases to trimming and J lost 5 bases; unmatched junction nucleotides: 8. CDR3 nucleotide sequence: TGTGCCAGCACCTCCGGGGGGAACCACGAGCAGTACTTC. As protein: CASTSGGNHEQYF. The full variable domain, completed using reference TRBV2 and TRBJ2-7, is EPEVTQTPSHQVTQMGQEVILRCVPISNHLYFYWYRQILGQKVEFLVSFYNNEISEKSEIFDDQFSVERPDGSNFTLKIRSTKLEDSAMYFCASTSGGNHEQYFGPGTRLTVT.

This clone was seen many times. The chain carries TRBV29-1 and TRBJ1-2; 10 nucleotides align to TRBD1. Germline-derived CDR1 and CDR2 are SQVTM and ANQGSEA. Trimming at V came to 6 bases and at J to 1 base, leaving 11 bases not matched to a gene. CDR3 length equals 16 residues. CDR3 in DNA: TGCAGCGTCCTAACACCGGGACAGGGGCGTAACTATGGCTACACCTTC. Its protein is CSVLTPGQGRNYGYTF.